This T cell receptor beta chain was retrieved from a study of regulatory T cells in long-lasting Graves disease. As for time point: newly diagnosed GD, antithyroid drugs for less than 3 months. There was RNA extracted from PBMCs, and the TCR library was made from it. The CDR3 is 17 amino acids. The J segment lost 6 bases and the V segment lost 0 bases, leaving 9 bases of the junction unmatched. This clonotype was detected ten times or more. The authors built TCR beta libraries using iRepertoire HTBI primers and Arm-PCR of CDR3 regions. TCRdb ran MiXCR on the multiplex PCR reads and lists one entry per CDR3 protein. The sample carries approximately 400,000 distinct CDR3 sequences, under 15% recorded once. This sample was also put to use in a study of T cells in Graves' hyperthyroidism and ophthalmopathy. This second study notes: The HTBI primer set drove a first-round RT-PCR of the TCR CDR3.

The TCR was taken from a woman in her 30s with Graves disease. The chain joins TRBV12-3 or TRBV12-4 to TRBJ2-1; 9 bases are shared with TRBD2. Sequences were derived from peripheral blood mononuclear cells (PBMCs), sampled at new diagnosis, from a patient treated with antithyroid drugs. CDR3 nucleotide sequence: TGTGCCAGCAGTTTAGCGCTAACAGGACTAGCGTCCAATGAGCAGTTCTTC. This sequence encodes CASSLALTGLASNEQFF.